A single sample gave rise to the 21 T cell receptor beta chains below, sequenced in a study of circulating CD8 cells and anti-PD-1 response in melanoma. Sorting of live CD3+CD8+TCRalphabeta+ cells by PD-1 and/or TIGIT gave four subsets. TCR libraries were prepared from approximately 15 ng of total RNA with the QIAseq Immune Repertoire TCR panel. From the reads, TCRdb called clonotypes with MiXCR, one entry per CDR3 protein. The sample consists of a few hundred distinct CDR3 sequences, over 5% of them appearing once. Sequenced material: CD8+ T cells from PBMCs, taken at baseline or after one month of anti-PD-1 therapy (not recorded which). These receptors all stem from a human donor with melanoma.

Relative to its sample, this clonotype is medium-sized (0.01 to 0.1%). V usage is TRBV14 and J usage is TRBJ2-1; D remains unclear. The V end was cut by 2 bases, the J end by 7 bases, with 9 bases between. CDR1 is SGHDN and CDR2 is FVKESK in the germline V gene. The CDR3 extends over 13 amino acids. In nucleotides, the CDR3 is TGTGCCAGCAGCCAAAACACGTGGAATGAGCAGTTCTTC. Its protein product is CASSQNTWNEQFF.

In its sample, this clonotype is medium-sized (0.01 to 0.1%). DNA of the CDR3: TGTGCCAGCAGCTCCGACAGGGTTGGGTATGGCTACACCTTC. Translation: CASSSDRVGYGYTF. The chain uses TRBV14 and TRBJ1-2, with 7 positions matching TRBD1. This CDR3 spans 14 amino acids. The germline gives CDR1 SGHDN, CDR2 FVKESK. Losses at the gene ends were 5 bases for V and 5 bases for J; bases not matched to a gene: 8.

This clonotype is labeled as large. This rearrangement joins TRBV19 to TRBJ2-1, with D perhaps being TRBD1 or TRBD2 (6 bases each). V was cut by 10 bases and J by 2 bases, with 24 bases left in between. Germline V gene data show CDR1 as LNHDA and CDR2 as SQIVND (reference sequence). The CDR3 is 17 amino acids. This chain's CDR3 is CATRRDVGGLTYNEQFF. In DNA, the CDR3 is TGTGCCACCAGACGCGACGTGGGGGGCTTAACCTACAATGAGCAGTTCTTC.

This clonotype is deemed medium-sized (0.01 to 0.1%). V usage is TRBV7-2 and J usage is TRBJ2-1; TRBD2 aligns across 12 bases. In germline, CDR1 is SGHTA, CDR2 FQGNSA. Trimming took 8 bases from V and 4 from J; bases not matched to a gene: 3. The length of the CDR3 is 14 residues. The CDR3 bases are TGTGCCAGCGGGGGACTAGCGGGTTACAATGAGCAGTTCTTC. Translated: CASGGLAGYNEQFF.

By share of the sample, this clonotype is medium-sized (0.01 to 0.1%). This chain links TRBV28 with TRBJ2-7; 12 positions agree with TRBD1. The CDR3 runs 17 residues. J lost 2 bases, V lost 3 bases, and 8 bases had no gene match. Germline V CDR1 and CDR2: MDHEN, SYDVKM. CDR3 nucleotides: TGTGCCAGCAGTTTGGACCACCGGGACAGGGGGCCCTACGAGCAGTACTTC. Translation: CASSLDHRDRGPYEQYF.

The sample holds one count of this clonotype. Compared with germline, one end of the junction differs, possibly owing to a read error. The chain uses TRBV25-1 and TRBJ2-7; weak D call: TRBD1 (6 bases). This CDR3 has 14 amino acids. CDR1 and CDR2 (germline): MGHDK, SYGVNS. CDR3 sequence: CASSSRRGDNEQCF. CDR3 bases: TGTGCCAGCAGTTCAAGGAGAGGGGACAACGAGCAGTGCTTC.

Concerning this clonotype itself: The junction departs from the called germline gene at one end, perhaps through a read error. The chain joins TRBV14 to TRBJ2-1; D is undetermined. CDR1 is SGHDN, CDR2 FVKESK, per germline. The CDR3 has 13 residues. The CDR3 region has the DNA TGTGCCAGCAGCCAAGATCGAGGCGTACGGCAGTCCTTC. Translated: CASSQDRGVRQSF.

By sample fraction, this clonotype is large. The CDR3 DNA is TGTGCCAGCAGTCCCCGGACTGCACCTTACGAGCAGTACTTC. This translates into CASSPRTAPYEQYF. The chain has TRBV28 and TRBJ2-7, with TRBD2 as a possible D gene (5 bases). Deletions cut 5 bases from V and 4 bases from J, with 15 bases between. This CDR3 spans 14 amino acids. Germline V CDR1 and CDR2: MDHEN, SYDVKM.

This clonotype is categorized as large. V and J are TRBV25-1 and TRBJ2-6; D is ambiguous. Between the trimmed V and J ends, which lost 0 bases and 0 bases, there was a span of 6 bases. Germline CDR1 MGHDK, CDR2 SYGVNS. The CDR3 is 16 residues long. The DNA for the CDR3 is TGTGCCAGCAGTGAATACTCTCTCTCTGGGGCCAACGTCCTGACTTTC. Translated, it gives CASSEYSLSGANVLTF.

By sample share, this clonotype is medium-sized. The CDR3: CASSIDRERREGLNEQFF. The CDR3 nucleotides read TGTGCCAGTAGTATAGACCGGGAAAGGCGGGAGGGCCTCAATGAGCAGTTCTTC. This chain uses TRBV19 with TRBJ2-1; the match to TRBD2 covers 9 bases. Germline V gives CDR1 LNHDA, CDR2 SQIVND (reference sequence). This CDR3 has 18 residues. The V and J ends lost 0 bases and 6 bases, in that order; junction bases with no gene match: 12.

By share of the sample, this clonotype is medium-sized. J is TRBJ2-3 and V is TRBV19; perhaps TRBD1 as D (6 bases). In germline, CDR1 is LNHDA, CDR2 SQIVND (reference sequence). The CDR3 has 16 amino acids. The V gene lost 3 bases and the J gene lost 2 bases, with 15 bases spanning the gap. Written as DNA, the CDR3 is TGTGCCAGTAGTATCCGGACAGATACCTTCACAGATACGCAGTATTTT. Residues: CASSIRTDTFTDTQYF.

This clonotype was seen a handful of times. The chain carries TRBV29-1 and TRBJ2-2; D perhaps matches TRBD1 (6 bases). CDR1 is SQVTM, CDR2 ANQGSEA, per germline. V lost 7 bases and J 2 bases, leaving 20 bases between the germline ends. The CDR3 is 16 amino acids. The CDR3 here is CSAGYREMANTGELFF. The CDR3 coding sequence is TGCAGCGCTGGCTACAGGGAGATGGCAAACACCGGGGAGCTGTTTTTT.

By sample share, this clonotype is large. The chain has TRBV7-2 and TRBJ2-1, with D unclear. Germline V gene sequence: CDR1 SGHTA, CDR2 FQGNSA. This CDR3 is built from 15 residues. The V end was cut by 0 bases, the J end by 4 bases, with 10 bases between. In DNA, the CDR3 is TGTGCCAGCAGCTTAGCTGGGGTTAGTTACAATGAGCAGTTCTTC. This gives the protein CASSLAGVSYNEQFF.

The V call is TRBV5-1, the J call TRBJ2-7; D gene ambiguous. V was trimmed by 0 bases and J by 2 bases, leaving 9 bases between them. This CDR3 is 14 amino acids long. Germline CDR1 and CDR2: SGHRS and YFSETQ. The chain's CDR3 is CASSLEMAAYEQYF. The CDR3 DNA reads TGCGCCAGCAGCTTGGAAATGGCGGCCTACGAGCAGTACTTC.

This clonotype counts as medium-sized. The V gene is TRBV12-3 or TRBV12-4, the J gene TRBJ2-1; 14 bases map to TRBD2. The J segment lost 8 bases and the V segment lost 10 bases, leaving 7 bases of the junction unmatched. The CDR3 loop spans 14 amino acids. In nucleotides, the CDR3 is TGTGCCACCTCCGGGACTAGCGGGAGTTATGAGCAGTTCTTC. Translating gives CATSGTSGSYEQFF.

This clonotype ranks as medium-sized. The DNA for the CDR3 is TGCGCCAGCACAACCGGGACAGGGGGTGAGTGGCAGTTCTTC. Translating gives CASTTGTGGEWQFF. The chain couples TRBV23-1 to TRBJ2-1; 11 nucleotides line up with TRBD1. TRBV23-1 is known as an ORF, though its function is uncertain. The CDR3 runs 14 residues. With 7 bases clipped from V and 12 bases from J, the junction kept 11 bases outside the gene matches.

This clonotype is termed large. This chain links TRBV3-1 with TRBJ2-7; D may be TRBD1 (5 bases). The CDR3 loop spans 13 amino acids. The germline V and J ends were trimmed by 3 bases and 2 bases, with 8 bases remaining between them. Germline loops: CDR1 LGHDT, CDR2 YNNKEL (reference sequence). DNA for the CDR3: TGTGCCAGCAGCCACAGGGTAACCTACGAGCAGTACTTC. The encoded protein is CASSHRVTYEQYF.

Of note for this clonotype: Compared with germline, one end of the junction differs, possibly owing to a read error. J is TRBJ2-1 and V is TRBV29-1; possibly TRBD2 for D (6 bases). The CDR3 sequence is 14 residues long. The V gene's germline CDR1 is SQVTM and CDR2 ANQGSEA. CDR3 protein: CSVVGSGSYNGQFF. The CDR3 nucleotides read TGCAGCGTTGTAGGTAGCGGCTCCTACAATGGGCAGTTCTTC.

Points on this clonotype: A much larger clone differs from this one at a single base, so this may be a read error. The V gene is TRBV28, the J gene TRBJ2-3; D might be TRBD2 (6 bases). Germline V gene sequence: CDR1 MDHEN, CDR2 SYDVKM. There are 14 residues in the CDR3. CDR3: CASSFVSGTDTRYF. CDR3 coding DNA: TGTGCCAGCAGTTTCGTTAGCGGCACAGATACGCGGTATTTT.

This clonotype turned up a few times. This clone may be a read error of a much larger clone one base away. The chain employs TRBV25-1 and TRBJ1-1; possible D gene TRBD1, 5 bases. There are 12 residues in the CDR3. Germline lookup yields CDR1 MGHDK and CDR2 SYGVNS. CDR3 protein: CVSSESPRGAFF. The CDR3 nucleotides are TGTGTCAGCAGTGAATCCCCGAGGGGAGCTTTCTTT.

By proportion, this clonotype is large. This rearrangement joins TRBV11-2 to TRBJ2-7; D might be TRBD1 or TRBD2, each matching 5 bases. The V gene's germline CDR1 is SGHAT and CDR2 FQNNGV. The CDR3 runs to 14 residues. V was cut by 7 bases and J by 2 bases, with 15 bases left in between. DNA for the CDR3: TGTGCCAGCACCCGGGGCAGTACTACCTACGAGCAGTACTTC. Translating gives CASTRGSTTYEQYF.